One TCR beta chain is described in this entry. The antigen remains unidentified. CDR3 length: 17 amino acids. Germline loops: CDR1 KGHSH, CDR2 LQKENI. The V gene end was trimmed by 3 bases and the J gene end by 2 bases; junction bases not matched to a gene: 7. CD8 cells regarded as naive lacked CD45RO, were positively chosen for CCR7, and omitted terminally differentiated effector memory CD45RA+ cells. This sample is part of a study of shared clonotypes between healthy human individuals. Whole-study findings and limits: Sequencing depth was expected to influence donor clonotype sharing.

The repertoire was sequenced with immunoSEQ multiplex PCR; TCRdb's copy has only in-frame clones and lacks some. This table holds 760,000 or so clones, 96% found once. The rearrangement joins TRBV18 to TRBJ2-3; 11 bases are a match to TRBD2. Sequenced material: naive CD8+ T cells sorted from blood. This TCR was sampled from a young man in good health. DNA for the CDR3: TGTGCCAGCTCACCGTGGACTAGCGGGTCCTCCACAGATACGCAGTATTTT. Translated: CASSPWTSGSSTDTQYF.